The rows below give T cell receptor beta chains drawn from one sample of a study of technical replicates of blood from a handful of donors. This table comes from immunoSEQ multiplex PCR, and its TCRdb copy is limited to in-frame clones, with some not included. The sample lists some 56,000 clones, around 93% occurring once. Input material: PBMCs. Receptors were obtained from a human donor in good health. Some clones in this sample may be carry-over from other donors' samples. CDR3s include the opening cysteine and the closing phenylalanine or tryptophan. The order of the fields is clone size, V gene, D gene, J gene, CDR3 protein, CDR3 DNA. A D gene is named only where the DNA matches it firmly. The size field is filled for only some rows; it gives once, few, many or a size class.

clone_size: NA; v_call: TRBV6-5; d_call: TRBD1; j_call: TRBJ2-7; cdr3_aa: CASSYGQGAYEQYF; cdr3_nt: TGTGCCAGCAGTTACGGACAGGGGGCCTACGAGCAGTACTTC
clone_size: NA; v_call: TRBV6-4; d_call: NA; j_call: TRBJ2-3; cdr3_aa: CASSDSHSSTDTQYF; cdr3_nt: TGTGCCAGCAGTGACTCTCACAGCAGCACAGATACGCAGTATTTT
clone_size: NA; v_call: TRBV6-5; d_call: TRBD1; j_call: TRBJ2-7; cdr3_aa: CASSYRGLRPNEQYF; cdr3_nt: TGTGCCAGCAGTTACAGGGGGCTGCGTCCTAACGAGCAGTACTTC
clone_size: NA; v_call: TRBV5-1; d_call: TRBD1; j_call: TRBJ1-1; cdr3_aa: CASSPVGQDWNTEAFF; cdr3_nt: TGCGCCAGCAGCCCAGTGGGACAGGATTGGAACACTGAAGCTTTCTTT
clone_size: once; v_call: TRBV5-1; d_call: NA; j_call: TRBJ2-5; cdr3_aa: CASSLGAGQETQYF; cdr3_nt: TGCGCCAGCAGCTTGGGGGCAGGCCAAGAGACCCAGTACTTC
clone_size: NA; v_call: TRBV4-3; d_call: NA; j_call: TRBJ2-7; cdr3_aa: CASSQGASWDEQYF; cdr3_nt: TGCGCCAGCAGCCAAGGGGCTAGCTGGGACGAGCAGTACTTC
clone_size: NA; v_call: TRBV7-2; d_call: TRBD1; j_call: TRBJ1-2; cdr3_aa: CASSSISGTDFYGYTF; cdr3_nt: TGTGCCAGCAGCTCAATCTCCGGGACAGACTTTTATGGCTACACCTTC
clone_size: NA; v_call: TRBV4-1; d_call: NA; j_call: TRBJ2-3; cdr3_aa: CASSAGTADTQYF; cdr3_nt: TGCGCCAGCAGCGCCGGGACTGCAGATACGCAGTATTTT
clone_size: NA; v_call: TRBV5-1; d_call: TRBD1; j_call: TRBJ2-3; cdr3_aa: CASSSDRGSTDTQYF; cdr3_nt: TGCGCCAGCAGCTCGGACAGGGGCAGCACAGATACGCAGTATTTT
clone_size: NA; v_call: TRBV10-3; d_call: TRBD1; j_call: TRBJ1-1; cdr3_aa: CAISESGRGENTEAFF; cdr3_nt: TGTGCCATCAGTGAGTCGGGCAGGGGGGAGAACACTGAAGCTTTCTTT
clone_size: NA; v_call: TRBV29-1; d_call: NA; j_call: TRBJ2-1; cdr3_aa: CSGGNNEQFF; cdr3_nt: TGCAGCGGCGGGAACAATGAGCAGTTCTTC
clone_size: NA; v_call: TRBV5-1; d_call: TRBD2; j_call: TRBJ2-2; cdr3_aa: CASGAGEVTGELFF; cdr3_nt: TGCGCCAGCGGAGCGGGAGAGGTCACCGGGGAGCTGTTTTTT
clone_size: NA; v_call: TRBV19; d_call: NA; j_call: TRBJ1-2; cdr3_aa: CASAGLLSVGYTF; cdr3_nt: TGTGCCAGTGCGGGACTTCTCTCGGTCGGCTACACCTTC
clone_size: NA; v_call: TRBV18; d_call: NA; j_call: TRBJ2-1; cdr3_aa: CASAWAGVSYNEQFF; cdr3_nt: TGTGCCAGTGCCTGGGCAGGGGTCTCCTACAATGAGCAGTTCTTC
clone_size: NA; v_call: TRBV6-1; d_call: TRBD2; j_call: TRBJ2-3; cdr3_aa: CASSERLAGTDTQYF; cdr3_nt: TGTGCCAGCAGTGAACGACTAGCGGGCACAGATACGCAGTATTTT
clone_size: NA; v_call: TRBV11-2; d_call: TRBD1; j_call: TRBJ1-4; cdr3_aa: CASSYPGTVNEKLFF; cdr3_nt: TGTGCCAGCAGCTACCCCGGGACAGTTAATGAAAAACTGTTTTTT
clone_size: once; v_call: TRBV30; d_call: TRBD2; j_call: TRBJ2-1; cdr3_aa: CAWSVMTSGSFEQFF; cdr3_nt: TGTGCCTGGAGTGTAATGACTAGCGGGAGTTTTGAGCAGTTCTTC
clone_size: NA; v_call: TRBV5-4; d_call: NA; j_call: TRBJ1-1; cdr3_aa: CASSLASTEAFF; cdr3_nt: TGTGCCAGCAGCTTGGCCAGCACTGAAGCTTTCTTT
clone_size: NA; v_call: TRBV5-4; d_call: NA; j_call: TRBJ2-7; cdr3_aa: CASSLNRDYEQYF; cdr3_nt: TGTGCCAGCAGCTTGAACAGGGATTACGAGCAGTACTTC
clone_size: once; v_call: TRBV9; d_call: NA; j_call: TRBJ1-2; cdr3_aa: CASRTGLGYTF; cdr3_nt: TGTGCCAGCAGAACAGGGCTCGGCTACACCTTC